What follows are 27 T cell receptor beta chains derived from one specimen sequenced in a study of post-analysis software for immune sequencing data (dated by TCRdb to 2013 to 2016). Overall study outcomes, separate from this receptor: A few TRBV segments, including TRBV5-6, TRBV5-1 and TRBV20-1, were significantly more frequent in patients than controls.

Library generation was performed with PCR. The data were produced on an Illumina HiSeq 2500. To reduce PCR and sequencing biases, unique molecular identifiers were built into the TCR beta cDNA libraries. The public sequencing data were trimmed at Q25 with fastp and processed into clonotypes with MiXCR by TCRdb, which kept only in-frame beta chains. Each entry merges the rows of one CDR3 protein and shows their most common DNA and genes. This sample holds about 770,000 distinct CDR3 sequences; about 45% were observed only once. Approximately 5% of the sample is held by the ten biggest clonotypes. These receptors lack a known antigen. The material sequenced was blood. Receptors originate from a girl under 18 with multiple sclerosis.

The count of this clonotype is one. The gene calls are TRBV5-6 and TRBJ2-1; TRBD1 aligns across 9 bases. Germline V gene sequence: CDR1 SGHDT, CDR2 YYEEEE. The junction had 20 bases not matched to a gene; V was cut back by 3 bases and J by 13 bases. This CDR3 has 17 residues. Written as DNA, the CDR3 is TGTGCCAGCAGCTCCTACCGGACAGGGGCAAAAAAAGAGACCCAGTTCTTC. Its translation is CASSSYRTGAKKETQFF.

This clonotype was picked up a small number of times. This CDR3 is CASRSDRNEQFF. Here the CDR3 DNA reads TGTGCCAGCAGATCGGACCGGAATGAGCAGTTCTTC. This chain connects TRBV11-1 to TRBJ2-1; D remains unclear. V was cut by 6 bases and J by 7 bases, with 10 bases left in between. Germline CDR1 and CDR2: SGHAT and FQDESV (reference sequence). The CDR3 length is 12 residues.

The J gene is TRBJ1-4, the V gene TRBV29-1, with D maybe TRBD1 (5 bases). This CDR3 has 13 residues. The V gene's germline CDR1 is SQVTM and CDR2 ANQGSEA. Trimming removed 8 bases at V and 4 bases at J, with 14 bases between. The CDR3 is CSIGGRFNEKLFF. The CDR3 region has the DNA TGCAGCATCGGGGGAAGGTTTAATGAAAAACTGTTTTTT.

The rearrangement uses TRBV20-1 and TRBJ1-4; D is perhaps TRBD1 (6 bases). The CDR3 contains 15 residues. The germline gives CDR1 DFQATT, CDR2 SNEGSKA (reference sequence). The V end was cut by 4 bases, the J end by 3 bases, with 15 bases between. CDR3 protein: CSAIPTGLSNEKLFF. Here the CDR3 DNA reads TGCAGTGCTATCCCAACAGGGTTGTCTAATGAAAAACTGTTTTTT.

The chain employs TRBV10-3 and TRBJ2-3, with 8 bases identical to TRBD2. The CDR3 sequence is 17 residues long. V was pared by 0 bases and J by 5 bases, with 10 bases of the junction left unmatched. Germline V gene data show CDR1 as ENHRY and CDR2 as SYGVKD. The CDR3 nucleotides are TGTGCCATCAGTGAGTCGATCTTAGCGGGACTTGGAGATACGCAGTATTTT. This encodes CAISESILAGLGDTQYF.

A few counts support this clonotype. The rearrangement uses TRBV6-2 or TRBV6-3 and TRBJ2-3, with 14 nucleotides matching TRBD2. The CDR3 runs 18 residues. With 4 bases clipped from V and 0 bases from J, the junction kept 6 bases outside the gene matches. The germline V gene encodes CDR1 MNHEY and CDR2 SVGEGT. This CDR3 is CASSSFRLAGGSTDTQYF. CDR3 in DNA: TGTGCCAGCAGTTCCTTTAGACTAGCGGGAGGGAGCACAGATACGCAGTATTTT.

This clonotype was counted between two and nine times. CDR3 DNA sequence: TGTGCCAGCAGTTACTCAGTTGCTAGCGCCAACTACGAGCAGTACTTC. Residues: CASSYSVASANYEQYF. The chain has TRBV6-6 and TRBJ2-7; a weak D match, TRBD2 (6 bases). The germline CDR1 and CDR2 sequences are MNHNY and SVGAGI (reference sequence). Trimming took 0 bases from V and 3 from J, leaving 15 bases between them. The CDR3 covers 16 residues.

The gene calls are TRBV10-2 and TRBJ2-7; 11 bases are shared with TRBD1. V shed 7 bases, J shed 4 bases, and the junction held 3 bases outside the gene matches. The CDR3 contains 13 residues. Germline CDR1 WSHSY, CDR2 SAAADI. As DNA, the CDR3 is TGCGCCAGCACTAGGGACAGGGGGTACGAGCAGTACTTC. This gives the protein CASTRDRGYEQYF.

V and J are TRBV28 and TRBJ1-2, with D unresolved. Germline V CDR1 and CDR2: MDHEN, SYDVKM. The CDR3 is 15 residues long. V was trimmed by 1 base and J by 0 bases, leaving 9 bases between them. In nucleotides, the CDR3 is TGTGCCAGCAGTTTATTCTTGGGAGCTAACTATGGCTACACCTTC. Its translation: CASSLFLGANYGYTF.

In this sample, this clonotype turned up a few times. The chain combines TRBV10-1 with TRBJ2-3; possibly TRBD2 for D (5 bases). The CDR3 covers 16 residues. Germline V gene lookup returns CDR1 WNHNN and CDR2 SYGVQD (reference sequence). Trimming shortened V by 3 bases and J by 2 bases, and 15 bases separated the two germline ends. As DNA, the CDR3 is TGCGCCAGCAGTGATATTAGAGGGCTGGACACAGATACGCAGTATTTT. This encodes CASSDIRGLDTDTQYF.

This clonotype was seen repeatedly, ten times or more. This sequence joins TRBV20-1 and TRBJ2-7; D uncertain. This CDR3 spans 12 amino acids. V lost 1 base and J 3 bases, leaving 7 bases between the germline ends. Germline loops: CDR1 DFQATT, CDR2 SNEGSKA (reference sequence). The DNA of the CDR3 is TGCAGTGCTAGAGGAAGGATCTACGAGCAGTACTTC. This gives the protein CSARGRIYEQYF.

A few counts support this clonotype. The J gene is TRBJ2-3, the V gene TRBV20-1; no clear D. The V end lost 0 bases, the J end lost 6 bases, and 13 bases lay between the germline ends. This CDR3 is 14 amino acids long. The V gene's germline CDR1 is DFQATT and CDR2 SNEGSKA (reference sequence). In DNA form, the CDR3 reads TGCAGTGCTAGAGATGGAACTAAGAAGGATACGCAGTATTTT. This translates into CSARDGTKKDTQYF.

This clonotype has a single count. The V and J genes are TRBV7-3 and TRBJ2-3; 8 nucleotides match TRBD2. CDR1 is SGHTA, CDR2 FQGTGA, per germline. The CDR3 contains 15 residues. After removal of 5 bases from V and 0 bases from J, the junction contained 4 bases not matched to a gene. CDR3 nucleotide sequence: TGTGCCAGCAGCCCCGGGACTAGAAGCACAGATACGCAGTATTTT. Residues: CASSPGTRSTDTQYF.

The chain uses TRBV6-6 and TRBJ2-6; D tentatively reads TRBD1 or TRBD2 (6 bases each). Germline-derived CDR1 and CDR2 are MNHNY and SVGAGI (reference sequence). The CDR3 runs to 16 residues. Trimming stripped 11 bases from V and 1 base from J, with 18 bases between. Written as DNA, the CDR3 is TGTGCCGGGGGGCTGGGACAAATTTCTGGGGCCAACGTCCTGACTTTC. Its translation is CAGGLGQISGANVLTF.

The chain employs TRBV11-1 and TRBJ2-5, with D maybe TRBD1 (6 bases). Germline CDR1 and CDR2: SGHAT and FQDESV (reference sequence). CDR3 length: 16 residues. V was clipped by 3 bases and J by 1 base, with 15 bases between them. The CDR3 DNA follows: TGTGCCAGCAGCTTCTCCGCCGAGGGGGTCCAAGAGACCCAGTACTTC. Its translation: CASSFSAEGVQETQYF.

This clonotype was counted a few times. The chain recombines TRBV3-1 with TRBJ2-1; 9 bases fit TRBD2. With V trimmed by 5 bases and J by 8 bases, 13 bases remained unmatched. CDR1 is LGHDT, CDR2 YNNKEL, per germline (reference sequence). The CDR3 contains 16 residues. The CDR3 sequence is CASSSQARGRAYEQFF. CDR3 DNA: TGTGCCAGCAGCTCCCAGGCGCGCGGGAGGGCGTATGAGCAGTTCTTC.

The J gene is TRBJ2-1, the V gene TRBV10-3; a weak D match, TRBD2 (5 bases). The CDR3 is made up of 13 amino acids. CDR1 and CDR2 (germline): ENHRY, SYGVKD. The V end lost 10 bases, the J end lost 1 base, and 11 bases lay between the germline ends. The CDR3 spells CANELVSYNEQFF. The CDR3 DNA follows: TGTGCCAACGAACTAGTGTCCTACAATGAGCAGTTCTTC.

In this sample, this clonotype turned up once. The rearrangement joins TRBV27 to TRBJ2-5; the D is unclear. The J call is uncertain, as TRBJ2-7 better fits the DNA end. CDR3 length: 13 residues. CDR1 is MNHEY and CDR2 is SMNVEV in the germline V gene (reference sequence). Here the CDR3 reads CASSFTANYEQYF. CDR3 DNA sequence: TGTGCCAGCAGTTTTACAGCAAACTACGAGCAGTACTTC.

This clonotype was found a few times. CDR3 in amino acids: CSARPGSSYNSPLHF. The CDR3 nucleotides read TGCAGTGCTAGACCGGGGAGCTCCTATAATTCACCCCTCCACTTT. The chain combines TRBV20-1 with TRBJ1-6, with D unclear. V dropped 2 bases and J dropped 0 bases, with 8 bases sitting between them. The CDR3 sequence is 15 residues long. Germline loops: CDR1 DFQATT, CDR2 SNEGSKA (reference sequence).

Concerning this clonotype itself: Compared with germline, one end of the junction differs, possibly owing to a read error. This chain connects TRBV5-6 to TRBJ2-1, with D possibly being TRBD2 (5 bases). This CDR3 comprises 12 residues. CDR1 is SGHDT and CDR2 is YYEEEE in the germline V gene. CDR3 in amino acids: CASSSDYNERFF. For the CDR3, the DNA is TGTGCCAGCAGCTCAGACTACAATGAGCGGTTCTTC.

The gene calls are TRBV20-1 and TRBJ2-7, with D perhaps TRBD2 (5 bases). V was cut by 3 bases and J by 0 bases, with 15 bases left in between. The germline CDR1 and CDR2 sequences are DFQATT and SNEGSKA (reference sequence). The CDR3 is 15 amino acids. The CDR3 nucleotides are TGCAGTGCTAGTGGGGTGGGAGCCAACTCCTACGAGCAGTACTTC. This codes for CSASGVGANSYEQYF.

In DNA, the CDR3 is TGTGCCAGCAGTTACCGGGACTGGCATGTTGATACGCAGTATTTT. It is translated as CASSYRDWHVDTQYF. V is TRBV6-5 and J is TRBJ2-3, with D possibly TRBD2 on 6 matching bases. This CDR3 is built from 15 residues. Germline V gives CDR1 MNHEY, CDR2 SVGAGI. V dropped 2 bases and J dropped 6 bases, with 15 bases sitting between them.

Only a few counts were recorded for this clonotype. The rearrangement uses TRBV12-3 or TRBV12-4 and TRBJ2-1; 8 bases are a match to TRBD2. The CDR3 sequence is 14 residues long. Losses at the gene ends were 3 bases for V and 8 bases for J; bases not matched to a gene: 6. CDR3 nucleotide sequence: TGTGCCAGCAGTTTCCGAGCGGGAGTCGATGAGCAGTTCTTC. As protein: CASSFRAGVDEQFF.

J is TRBJ2-1 and V is TRBV15; 9 nucleotides match TRBD2. V was clipped by 2 bases and J by 4 bases; unmatched bases: 9. The V gene's germline CDR1 is LNHNV and CDR2 YYDKDF (reference sequence). This CDR3 has 17 residues. The CDR3 DNA follows: TGTGCCACCAGCAGACCGACGCTGGCGGGAGGGTACAATGAGCAGTTCTTC. Translated: CATSRPTLAGGYNEQFF.

With regard to this clonotype: A junction end diverges from the germline sequence, so it may reflect a read error. The V and J genes are TRBV6-1 and TRBJ2-1; D uncertain. In germline, CDR1 is MNHNS, CDR2 SASEGT. The CDR3 spans 13 residues. This chain's CDR3 is CASSDDSDNEQFF. The DNA for the CDR3 is TGTGCCAGCAGTGACGACTCCGACAATGAGCAGTTCTTC.

The V and J genes are TRBV27 and TRBJ2-4, with 11 bases that match TRBD2. The CDR3 spans 15 residues. Trimming took 6 bases from V and 13 from J; bases not matched to a gene: 14. Germline CDR1 MNHEY, CDR2 SMNVEV (reference sequence). The DNA for the CDR3 is TGTGCCAGCAGAAGTGGGGGGACTAGCGGTAGAGAGCAGTACTTC. It codes for CASRSGGTSGREQYF.

The rearrangement links TRBV5-1 to TRBJ2-1; D is possibly TRBD1 (5 bases). This CDR3 has 15 amino acids. Per germline, CDR1 SGHRS and CDR2 YFSETQ. Trimming took off 3 bases at V and 9 bases at J, with 19 bases between the two ends. The CDR3, as DNA: TGCGCCAGCAGCTGGAATCTTAGGGCCCAGGGTGAGCAGTTCTTC. Residues: CASSWNLRAQGEQFF.